This TCR beta chain was sequenced for a study of blood T cell repertoires in COVID-19. The overall study: There were acute and convalescent COVID-19 samples, and they came from the United States, Italy and Spain. PBMCs, B-cell-depleted T cells, or T cells were the source of the cDNA or gDNA that made up the material.

TCRdb's table, derived via immunoSEQ multiplex PCR, lists solely in-frame clones and lacks some. This table has approximately 110,000 clones, around 66% appearing once. This clone has a single count. In germline, CDR1 is ENHRY, CDR2 SYGVKD. CDR3 length: 13 residues. Germline trimming cut 8 bases from V and 4 bases from J; bases unmatched to any gene: 5. The source material was peripheral blood. This sequence was found in a man of 80 years or more with acute or convalescent COVID-19. This chain joins TRBV10-3 and TRBJ2-3; 8 bases are a match to TRBD1. CDR3 in DNA: TGTGCCATCCTAGGACAGGGATCAGATACGCAGTATTTT. The encoded protein is CAILGQGSDTQYF.